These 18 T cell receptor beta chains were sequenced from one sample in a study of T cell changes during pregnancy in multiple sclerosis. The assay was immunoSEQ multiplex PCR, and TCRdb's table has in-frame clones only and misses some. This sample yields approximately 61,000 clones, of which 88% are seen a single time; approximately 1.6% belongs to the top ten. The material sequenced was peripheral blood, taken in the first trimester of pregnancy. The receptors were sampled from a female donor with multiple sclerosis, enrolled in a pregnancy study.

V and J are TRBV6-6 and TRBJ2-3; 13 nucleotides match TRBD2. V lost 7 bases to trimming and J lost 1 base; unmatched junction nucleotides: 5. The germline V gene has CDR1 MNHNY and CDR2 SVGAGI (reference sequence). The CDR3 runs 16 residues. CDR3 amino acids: CASNGLAGVGTDTQYF. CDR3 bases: TGTGCCAGCAACGGACTAGCGGGAGTCGGCACAGATACGCAGTATTTT.

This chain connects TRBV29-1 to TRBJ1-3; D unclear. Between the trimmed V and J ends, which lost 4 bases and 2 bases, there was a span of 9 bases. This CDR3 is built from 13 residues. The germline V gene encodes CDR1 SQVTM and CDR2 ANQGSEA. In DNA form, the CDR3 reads TGCAGCGTTGTCGGAGGGACTGGAAACACCATATATTTT. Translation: CSVVGGTGNTIYF.

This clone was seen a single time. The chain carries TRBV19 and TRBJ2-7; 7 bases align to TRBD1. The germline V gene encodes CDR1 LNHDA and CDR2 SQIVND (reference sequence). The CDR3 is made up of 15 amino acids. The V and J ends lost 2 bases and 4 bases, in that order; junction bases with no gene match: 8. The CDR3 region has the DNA TGTGCCAGTAGTATAAGCACAGGGGACATGTACGAGCAGTACTTC. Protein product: CASSISTGDMYEQYF. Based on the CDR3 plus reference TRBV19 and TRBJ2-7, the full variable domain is DGGITQSPKYLFRKEGQNVTLSCEQNLNHDAMYWYRQDPGQGLRLIYYSQIVNDFQKGDIAEGYSVSREKKESFPLTVTSAQKNPTAFYLCASSISTGDMYEQYFGPGTRLTVT.

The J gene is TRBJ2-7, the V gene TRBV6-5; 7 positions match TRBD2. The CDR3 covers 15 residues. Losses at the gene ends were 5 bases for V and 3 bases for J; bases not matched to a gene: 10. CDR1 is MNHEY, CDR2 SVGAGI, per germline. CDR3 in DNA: TGTGCCAGCAGTACAGCTCTTGCGGGAGACTACGAGCAGTACTTC. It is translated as CASSTALAGDYEQYF.

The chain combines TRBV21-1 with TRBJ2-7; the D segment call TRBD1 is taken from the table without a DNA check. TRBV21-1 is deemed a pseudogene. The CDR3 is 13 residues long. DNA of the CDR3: TGTGCCAGCAGTACAGGGTCCTCGGACGAGCAGTACTTC. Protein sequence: CASSTGSSDEQYF.

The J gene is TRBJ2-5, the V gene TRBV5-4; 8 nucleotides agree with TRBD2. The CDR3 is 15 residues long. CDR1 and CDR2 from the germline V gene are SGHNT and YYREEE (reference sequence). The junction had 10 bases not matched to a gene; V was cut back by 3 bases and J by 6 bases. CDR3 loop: CASSSEVAGRKTQYF. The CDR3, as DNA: TGTGCCAGCAGCTCTGAGGTAGCGGGGAGAAAGACCCAGTACTTC.

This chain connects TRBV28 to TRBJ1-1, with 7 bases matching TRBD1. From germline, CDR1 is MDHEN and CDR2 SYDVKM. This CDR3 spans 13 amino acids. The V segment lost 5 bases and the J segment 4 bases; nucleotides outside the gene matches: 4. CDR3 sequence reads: CASSRQGGTEAFF. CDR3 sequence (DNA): TGTGCCAGCAGTCGCCAGGGGGGCACTGAAGCTTTCTTT.

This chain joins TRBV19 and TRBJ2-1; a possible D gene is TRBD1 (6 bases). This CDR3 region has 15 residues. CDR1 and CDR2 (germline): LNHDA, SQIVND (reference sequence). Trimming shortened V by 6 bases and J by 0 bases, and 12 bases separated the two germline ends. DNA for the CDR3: TGTGCCAGTAGCCCTATGACAGGCTCCTACAATGAGCAGTTCTTC. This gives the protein CASSPMTGSYNEQFF.

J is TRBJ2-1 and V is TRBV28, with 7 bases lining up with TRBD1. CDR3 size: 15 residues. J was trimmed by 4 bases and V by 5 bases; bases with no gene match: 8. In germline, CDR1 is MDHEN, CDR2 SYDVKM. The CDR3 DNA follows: TGTGCCAGCAGTGAAGTGGACAGGACTTACAATGAGCAGTTCTTC. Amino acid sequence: CASSEVDRTYNEQFF.

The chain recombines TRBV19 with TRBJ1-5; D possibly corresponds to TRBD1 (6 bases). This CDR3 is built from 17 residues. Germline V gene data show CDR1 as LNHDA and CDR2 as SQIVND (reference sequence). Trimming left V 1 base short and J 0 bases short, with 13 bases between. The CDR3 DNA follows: TGTGCCAGTAGTATAGCAGGACAGCGATATAGCAATCAGCCCCAGCATTTT. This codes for CASSIAGQRYSNQPQHF.

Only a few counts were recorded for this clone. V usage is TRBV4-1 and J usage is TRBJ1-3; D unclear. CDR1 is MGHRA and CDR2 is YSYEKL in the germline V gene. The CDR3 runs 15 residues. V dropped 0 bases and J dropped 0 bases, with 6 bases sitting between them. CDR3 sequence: CASSQDRISGNTIYF. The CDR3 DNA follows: TGCGCCAGCAGCCAAGACAGAATCTCTGGAAACACCATATATTTT.

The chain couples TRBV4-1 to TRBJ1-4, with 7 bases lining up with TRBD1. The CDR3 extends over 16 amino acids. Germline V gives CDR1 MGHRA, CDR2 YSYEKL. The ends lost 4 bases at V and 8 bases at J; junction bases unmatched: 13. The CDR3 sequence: CASSLHQNTGDEKLFF. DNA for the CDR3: TGCGCCAGCAGCCTACATCAGAATACAGGGGACGAAAAACTGTTTTTT.

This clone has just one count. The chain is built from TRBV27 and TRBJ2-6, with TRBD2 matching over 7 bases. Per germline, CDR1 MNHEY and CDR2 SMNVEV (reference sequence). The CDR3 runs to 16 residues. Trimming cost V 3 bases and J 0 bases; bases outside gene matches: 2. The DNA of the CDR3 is TGTGCCAGCAGTTTTGGCGGGAGCTCTGGGGCCAACGTCCTGACTTTC. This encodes CASSFGGSSGANVLTF.

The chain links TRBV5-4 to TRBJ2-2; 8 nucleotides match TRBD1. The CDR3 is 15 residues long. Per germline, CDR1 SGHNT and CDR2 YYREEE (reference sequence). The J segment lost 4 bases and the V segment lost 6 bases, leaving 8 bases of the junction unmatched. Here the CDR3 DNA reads TGTGCCAGCAACAAAGACAGGGGAGGCACCGGGGAGCTGTTTTTT. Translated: CASNKDRGGTGELFF.

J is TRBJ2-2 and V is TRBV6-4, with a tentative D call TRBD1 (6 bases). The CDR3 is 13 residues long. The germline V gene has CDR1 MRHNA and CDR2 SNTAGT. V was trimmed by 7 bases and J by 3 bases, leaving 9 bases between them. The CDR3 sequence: CASTPGDTGELFF. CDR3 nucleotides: TGTGCCAGCACTCCAGGGGACACCGGGGAGCTGTTTTTT.

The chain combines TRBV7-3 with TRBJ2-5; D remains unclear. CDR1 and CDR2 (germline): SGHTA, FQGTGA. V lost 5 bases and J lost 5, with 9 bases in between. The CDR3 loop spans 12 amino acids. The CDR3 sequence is CASSRDLETQYF. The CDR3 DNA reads TGTGCCAGCAGCAGAGATCTGGAGACCCAGTACTTC.

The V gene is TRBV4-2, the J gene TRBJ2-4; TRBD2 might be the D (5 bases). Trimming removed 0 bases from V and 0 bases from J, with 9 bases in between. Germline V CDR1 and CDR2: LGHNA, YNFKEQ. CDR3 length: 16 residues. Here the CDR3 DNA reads TGTGCCAGCAGCCAAGATCCGGGGATAGCCAAAAACATTCAGTACTTC. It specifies CASSQDPGIAKNIQYF.

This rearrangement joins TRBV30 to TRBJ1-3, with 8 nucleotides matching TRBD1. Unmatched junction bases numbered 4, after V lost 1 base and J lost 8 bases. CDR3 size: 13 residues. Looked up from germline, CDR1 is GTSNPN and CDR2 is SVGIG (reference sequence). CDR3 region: CAWSAQGEHTIYF. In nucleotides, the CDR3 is TGTGCCTGGAGTGCACAGGGGGAGCACACCATATATTTT.